The rows below give T cell receptor beta chains drawn from one sample of a study of regulatory T cells in long-lasting Graves disease. One entry per CDR3 protein results from TCRdb running MiXCR on the multiplex PCR reads. The top ten hold 10% to 15% of the sample, which has around 480,000 distinct CDR3 sequences, 15% to 20% seen once. These same records also appear under a second study, on T cells in Graves' hyperthyroidism and ophthalmopathy.

This specimen consisted of peripheral blood mononuclear cells (PBMCs), obtained at new diagnosis, from a patient treated with antithyroid drugs. The receptor source for this set is a man between 35 and 55 years old with Graves disease. Both conserved end residues are part of each CDR3. D genes are given only for firm matches. Clone size is not always given. Where it is, it says once, few, many or a class for expanded clones.

many | TRBJ1-1 | - | TRBV18 | TGTGCCAGCTCCTTTCTAGGCGCAGACATGAACACTGAAGCTTTCTTT | CASSFLGADMNTEAFF
- | TRBJ2-3 | TRBD2 | TRBV7-2 | TGTGCCAGCAGCTTAGCCAGCCTAGCGGGCACAGATACGCAGTATTTT | CASSLASLAGTDTQYF
many | TRBJ2-4 | TRBD1 | TRBV2 | TGTGCCAGCAGTACATCCCGGGACAGGGTCTGGGGGGTTAACATTCAGTACTTC | CASSTSRDRVWGVNIQYF
- | TRBJ1-2 | TRBD1 | TRBV19 | TGTGCCAGTAGTACGACCGGGACAGGGTTATATGGCTACACCTTC | CASSTTGTGLYGYTF
few | TRBJ1-1 | - | TRBV5-4 | TGTGCCAGCAGCGGACGGAACGGACCGAACGGTGAAGCTTTCTTT | CASSGRNGPNGEAFF
- | TRBJ2-5 | TRBD2 | TRBV2 | TGTGCCAGCAGTCAAGCGGGGCTTAAAGAGACCCAGTACTTC | CASSQAGLKETQYF
- | TRBJ2-7 | - | TRBV4-1 | TGCGCCAGCAGCCAGACCCTCAGCTCCTACGAGCAGTACTTC | CASSQTLSSYEQYF
- | TRBJ2-1 | - | TRBV2 | TGTGCCGGCAGTGAAAGGGGATACGAAGGTCGGCAGTTCTTC | CAGSERGYEGRQFF
once | TRBJ2-5 | TRBD1 | TRBV5-1 | TGCGCCAGCAGCAAAGACAGGGCAGAGGCCCAGTACTTC | CASSKDRAEAQYF
many | TRBJ2-2 | - | TRBV28 | TGTGCCAGCAAGGTGGTAGCGAACACCGGGGAGCTGTTTTTT | CASKVVANTGELFF
many | TRBJ2-4 | TRBD2 | TRBV11-2 | TGTGCCAGCAGTTTACTTATGGGACTAGCGGGAGGGACCAAAAACATTCAGTACTTC | CASSLLMGLAGGTKNIQYF
few | TRBJ1-3 | - | TRBV9 | TGTGCCAGCAGCGTAGCGGGCACGACCTCTGGAAACACCATATATTTT | CASSVAGTTSGNTIYF
many | TRBJ2-1 | TRBD1 | TRBV28 | TGTGCCAGCAGCTCGCCGGGACAGGGTTCGAATGAGCAGTTCTTC | CASSSPGQGSNEQFF
many | TRBJ1-2 | - | TRBV5-1 | TGCGCCAGCAGCTCCACACAGGCCCTCTATGGCTACACCTTC | CASSSTQALYGYTF
many | TRBJ2-4 | TRBD2 | TRBV20-1 | TGCAGTGCTAGGCGAGTGGGAGGGTGGAACATTCAGTACTTC | CSARRVGGWNIQYF
many | TRBJ1-6 | - | TRBV27 | TGTGCCAGCAGTTTCGCTAATTCACCCCTCCACTTT | CASSFANSPLHF
- | TRBJ2-4 | - | TRBV6-2/TRBV6-3 | TGTGCCAGCAGTGCCGGGACTTATTACTTC | CASSAGTYYF
many | TRBJ2-7 | - | TRBV28 | TGTGCCAGCAGTTTTAGCAGGGCAACCTACGAGCAGTACTTC | CASSFSRATYEQYF